These 18 T cell receptor beta chains share one sample of origin, sequenced in a study of T cell responses to AZD1222 COVID-19 vaccine. Sequencing used immunoSEQ multiplex PCR; TCRdb keeps in-frame clones, though not all of them. Among more than 100,000 clones, over 85% were seen once, and the ten largest hold 5% to 6.5%. The material was peripheral blood, obtained on day 0 of AZD1222 vaccination. Receptor source: an adult in good health.

This clone was seen a single time. This chain connects TRBV4-1 to TRBJ1-5; D remains ambiguous. With 0 bases removed from V and 5 bases from J, the gap between germline ends came to 8 bases. Germline V gives CDR1 MGHRA, CDR2 YSYEKL. This CDR3 spans 14 amino acids. CDR3 residues: CASSQDVGYQPQHF. The CDR3 coding sequence is TGCGCCAGCAGCCAAGATGTGGGGTATCAGCCCCAGCATTTT.

This clone turned up a few times. J is TRBJ1-4 and V is TRBV28, with D possibly being TRBD1 (6 bases). The CDR3 contains 17 residues. Germline values: CDR1 MDHEN, CDR2 SYDVKM. V lost 6 bases, J lost 0 bases, and 17 bases lay in between. This CDR3 is CASSQDRFTATNEKLFF. CDR3 sequence (DNA): TGTGCCAGCAGCCAAGACAGGTTCACTGCAACTAATGAAAAACTGTTTTTT.

This rearrangement joins TRBV19 to TRBJ1-5, with D tentatively TRBD1 (5 bases). Trimming removed 6 bases from V and 6 bases from J, with 18 bases in between. Germline CDR1 reads LNHDA; CDR2 reads SQIVND (reference sequence). The CDR3 runs 15 residues. CDR3 DNA: TGTGCCAGTAGACATCTTTCATCGGGGGGTCAGCCCCAGCATTTT. Encoded protein: CASRHLSSGGQPQHF. The full variable domain, its missing parts supplied by reference TRBV19 and TRBJ1-5, is DGGITQSPKYLFRKEGQNVTLSCEQNLNHDAMYWYRQDPGQGLRLIYYSQIVNDFQKGDIAEGYSVSREKKESFPLTVTSAQKNPTAFYLCASRHLSSGGQPQHFGDGTRLSIL.

The chain is built from TRBV10-3 and TRBJ2-3; D possibly uses TRBD1 or TRBD2 (5 bases each). Trimming cost V 4 bases and J 1 base, with 15 bases left between them. Per germline, CDR1 ENHRY and CDR2 SYGVKD. The CDR3 covers 16 residues. CDR3 nucleotides: TGTGCCATCAGTGGAGGGGTTGGGGCGGGCACAGATACGCAGTATTTT. It is translated as CAISGGVGAGTDTQYF.

The gene calls are TRBV3-1 (or the pseudogene TRBV3-2) and TRBJ2-7, with D possibly matching TRBD2 (6 bases). Germline V CDR1 and CDR2: LGHDT, YNNKEL (reference sequence). The CDR3 length is 15 residues. V was shortened by 0 bases and J by 4 bases, with 13 bases between the two germline ends. DNA of the CDR3: TGTGCCAGCAGCCAAGATCGCACTAGCCGTTACGAGCAGTACTTC. Translated: CASSQDRTSRYEQYF.

The chain joins TRBV10-3 to TRBJ1-5; D is undetermined. This CDR3 contains 16 residues. Between the trimmed V and J ends, which lost 0 bases and 2 bases, there was a span of 11 bases. Looked up from germline, CDR1 is ENHRY and CDR2 is SYGVKD. CDR3 in amino acids: CAISESGSRGNQPQHF. The CDR3 DNA follows: TGTGCCATCAGTGAGTCGGGGAGTCGAGGCAATCAGCCCCAGCATTTT.

V and J are TRBV27 and TRBJ1-6; TRBD1 agrees at 9 bases. V was clipped by 5 bases and J by 9 bases; unmatched bases: 5. Germline lookup yields CDR1 MNHEY and CDR2 SMNVEV (reference sequence). The CDR3 runs to 14 residues. The CDR3 region has the DNA TGTGCCAGCAGTCCAGGACAGGGGACTTCACCCCTCCACTTT. Translated: CASSPGQGTSPLHF.

The CDR3 sequence is CASSIEARDWVGYTF. The CDR3 DNA is TGTGCCAGTAGTATAGAGGCCAGGGATTGGGTTGGCTACACCTTC. The chain joins TRBV19 to TRBJ1-2; D might be TRBD1 (5 bases). Germline CDR1 reads LNHDA; CDR2 reads SQIVND (reference sequence). With 0 bases removed from V and 7 bases from J, the gap between germline ends came to 15 bases. The CDR3 covers 15 residues. Using reference TRBV19 and TRBJ1-2 for the parts outside the CDR3, the full variable domain is DGGITQSPKYLFRKEGQNVTLSCEQNLNHDAMYWYRQDPGQGLRLIYYSQIVNDFQKGDIAEGYSVSREKKESFPLTVTSAQKNPTAFYLCASSIEARDWVGYTFGSGTRLTVV.

This chain connects TRBV5-6 to TRBJ2-5; a possible D gene is TRBD1 (5 bases). The CDR3 is 14 amino acids. The V gene's germline CDR1 is SGHDT and CDR2 YYEEEE. Trimming pared 2 bases from V and 5 bases from J, leaving 13 bases between. As DNA, the CDR3 is TGTGCCAGCAGCTTCGAGCAGGGCTTCGAGACCCAGTACTTC. Translated, it gives CASSFEQGFETQYF. Using reference TRBV5-6 and TRBJ2-5 for the parts outside the CDR3, the full variable domain is DAGVTQSPTHLIKTRGQQVTLRCSPKSGHDTVSWYQQALGQGPQFIFQYYEEEERQRGNFPDRFSGHQFPNYSSELNVNALLLGDSALYLCASSFEQGFETQYFGPGTRLLVL.

The rearrangement links TRBV19 to TRBJ2-1; 15 nucleotides agree with TRBD2. CDR1 is LNHDA, CDR2 SQIVND, per germline (reference sequence). The CDR3 has 21 amino acids. J was trimmed by 5 bases and V by 3 bases; bases with no gene match: 17. This chain's CDR3 is CASSIRVFGLAGGQGDNEQFF. The CDR3 nucleotides read TGTGCCAGTAGTATTCGAGTATTCGGACTAGCGGGGGGGCAAGGTGACAATGAGCAGTTCTTC.

This clone showed up just a few times. V usage is TRBV29-1 and J usage is TRBJ1-1; no reliable D call. Germline CDR1 reads SQVTM; CDR2 reads ANQGSEA. Trimming removed 6 bases at V and 3 bases at J, with 5 bases between. CDR3 size: 10 residues. The CDR3 protein is CSVRDTEAFF. CDR3 in DNA: TGCAGCGTGCGGGACACTGAAGCTTTCTTT.

J is TRBJ1-2 and V is TRBV28; D is possibly TRBD1 (5 bases). The V end lost 9 bases, the J end lost 0 bases, and 14 bases lay between the germline ends. The CDR3 spans 14 residues. Germline values: CDR1 MDHEN, CDR2 SYDVKM. Here the CDR3 DNA reads TGTGCCAGTACGACCGGGACCGCTAACTATGGCTACACCTTC. Translation gives CASTTGTANYGYTF.

As DNA, the CDR3 is TGCGCCAGCAGCCCTAAACGGACAGGGGGCCAAGAGACCCAGTACTTC. Its protein product is CASSPKRTGGQETQYF. The chain joins TRBV5-1 to TRBJ2-5, with 10 positions matching TRBD1. Germline values: CDR1 SGHRS, CDR2 YFSETQ. J was trimmed by 1 base and V by 4 bases; bases with no gene match: 7. The CDR3 covers 16 residues.

This clone came up once. This chain uses TRBV9 with TRBJ2-1; either TRBD1 or TRBD2 may fit D (5 bases each). The CDR3 has 13 amino acids. Germline V CDR1 and CDR2: SGDLS, YYNGEE. With 4 bases removed from V and 12 bases from J, the gap between germline ends came to 17 bases. In DNA form, the CDR3 reads TGTGCCAGCAGCTCCCGAGGGGTGACCGGGCAGTTCTTC. Its protein is CASSSRGVTGQFF. The whole variable domain, filled in from reference TRBV9 and TRBJ2-1, reads DSGVTQTPKHLITATGQRVTLRCSPRSGDLSVYWYQQSLDQGLQFLIQYYNGEERAKGNILERFSAQQFPDLHSELNLSSLELGDSALYFCASSSRGVTGQFFGPGTRLTVL.

The rearrangement uses TRBV2 and TRBJ2-1, with 10 bases that match TRBD2. CDR1 is SNHLY, CDR2 FYNNEI, per germline. J was trimmed by 8 bases and V by 2 bases; bases with no gene match: 6. The CDR3 runs to 15 residues. CDR3 sequence reads: CASSELAGGGDEQFF. CDR3 nucleotide sequence: TGTGCCAGCAGTGAATTAGCGGGAGGAGGCGATGAGCAGTTCTTC. The entire variable domain, with the rest obtained from reference TRBV2 and TRBJ2-1, is as follows: EPEVTQTPSHQVTQMGQEVILRCVPISNHLYFYWYRQILGQKVEFLVSFYNNEISEKSEIFDDQFSVERPDGSNFTLKIRSTKLEDSAMYFCASSELAGGGDEQFFGPGTRLTVL.

The chain joins TRBV24-1 to TRBJ2-3; D perhaps matches TRBD2 (10 bases). This CDR3 spans 21 amino acids. V lost 4 bases, J lost 4 bases, and 32 bases lay in between. The germline V gene encodes CDR1 KGHDR and CDR2 SFDVKD. The CDR3 DNA sequence: TGTGCCACCAGTGACCCATTGACAGGGGGGCCAGCGGGAGGGCCCGCAGATACGCAGTATTTT. As protein: CATSDPLTGGPAGGPADTQYF.

The chain recombines TRBV14 with TRBJ2-1; D ambiguous. This CDR3 has 14 amino acids. The germline V gene encodes CDR1 SGHDN and CDR2 FVKESK. Trimming pared 4 bases from V and 9 bases from J, leaving 16 bases between. CDR3 sequence (DNA): TGTGCCAGCAGCCTTCATAGTGGCAGAGGTGAGCAGTTCTTC. It yields the protein CASSLHSGRGEQFF.

The rearrangement joins TRBV7-2 to TRBJ2-3; D is uncertain. The CDR3 runs to 15 residues. The germline V gene has CDR1 SGHTA and CDR2 FQGNSA. V was pared by 6 bases and J by 1 base, with 14 bases between. The CDR3: CASSYRSTGTDTQYF. As DNA, the CDR3 is TGTGCCAGCAGTTACCGGTCCACGGGCACAGATACGCAGTATTTT. Variable domain in full (rest from reference TRBV7-2 and TRBJ2-3): GAGVSQSPSNKVTEKGKDVELRCDPISGHTALYWYRQSLGQGLEFLIYFQGNSAPDKSGLPSDRFSAERTGGSVSTLTIQRTQQEDSAVYLCASSYRSTGTDTQYFGPGTRLTVL.